These T cell receptor beta chains were read from a single sample in a study of T-cell reconstitution after alpha-beta-depleted transplantation in children. TCRdb fed the PCR reads into MiXCR, producing one record per CDR3 protein. The sample includes more than 450,000 distinct CDR3 sequences, approximately 16% of them seen just once. The specimen was PBMCs from the stem cell graft donor, collected from the stem cell graft. The receptors stem from a human donor who donated a stem cell graft to a child with acute lymphoblastic leukemia. Each CDR3 is given with its conserved first and last residue. Each record gives: clone size, CDR3 length, J gene, V gene, D gene, CDR3 protein, CDR3 DNA. The D gene is left open where the match is weak. Only some rows state a clone size, as once, few, many or a class for expanded clones.

>few|12|TRBJ2-1|TRBV6-2/TRBV6-3|NA
CASSPEVYEQFF
TGTGCCAGCAGTCCCGAAGTTTATGAGCAGTTCTTC
>few|17|TRBJ1-3|TRBV5-1|NA
CASSLIGRTLSGNTIYF
TGCGCCAGCAGCTTAATAGGGAGGACCCTCTCTGGAAACACCATATATTTT
>NA|17|TRBJ2-4|TRBV5-5|NA
CASSLVLDSLAKNIQYF
TGTGCCAGCAGCTTGGTTCTCGACTCCTTAGCCAAAAACATTCAGTACTTC
>NA|15|TRBJ2-1|TRBV24-1|NA
CATSDSRVTYNEQFF
TGTGCCACCAGTGATAGTAGGGTAACGTACAATGAGCAGTTCTTC
>NA|16|TRBJ2-5|TRBV5-1|NA
CASSRGGAGYQETQYF
TGCGCCAGCAGCCGAGGGGGGGCAGGGTACCAAGAGACCCAGTACTTC
>NA|16|TRBJ1-1|TRBV4-1|TRBD1
CASSQDRTGRRTEAFF
TGCGCCAGCAGCCAAGATCGGACAGGGAGAAGGACTGAAGCTTTCTTT
>NA|14|TRBJ2-1|TRBV20-1|TRBD2
CSARGGSASNEQFF
TGCAGTGCTAGAGGCGGGAGCGCTAGTAATGAGCAGTTCTTC
>few|15|TRBJ2-7|TRBV12-3/TRBV12-4|TRBD2
CASSVSGAPSYEQYF
TGTGCCAGCAGTGTTAGCGGGGCACCCTCCTACGAGCAGTACTTC
>NA|14|TRBJ2-7|TRBV7-8|NA
CASSTPEGRHEQYF
TGTGCCAGCAGCACCCCAGAGGGCCGGCACGAGCAGTACTTC
>NA|16|TRBJ2-2|TRBV3-1|NA
CASSSSSVPNTGELFF
TGTGCCAGCAGCTCATCTAGCGTTCCGAACACCGGGGAGCTGTTTTTT
>NA|13|TRBJ2-1|TRBV5-1|TRBD1
CASSGTGINEQFF
TGCGCCAGCTCCGGGACAGGGATCAATGAGCAGTTCTTC
>NA|15|TRBJ1-5|TRBV10-2|NA
CASSESTGVGQPQHF
TGCGCCAGCAGTGAGTCTACGGGGGTGGGTCAGCCCCAGCATTTT
>few|15|TRBJ1-1|TRBV5-5|TRBD1
CASSPGQGRNTEAFF
TGTGCCAGCAGCCCCGGACAGGGCCGGAACACTGAAGCTTTCTTT
>few|14|TRBJ2-7|TRBV2|NA
CASMVAQGNYEQYF
TGTGCCAGCATGGTGGCTCAAGGGAACTACGAGCAGTACTTC
>NA|15|TRBJ1-3|TRBV25-1|NA
CASSHRESSGNTIYF
TGTGCCAGCAGTCACAGGGAGTCCTCTGGAAACACCATATATTTT
>few|13|TRBJ2-7|TRBV7-9|NA
CASSIPLNYEQYF
TGTGCCAGCAGCATTCCCTTAAACTACGAGCAGTACTTC
>few|18|TRBJ2-3|TRBV4-1|TRBD2
CASSQEPPPSGRTDTQYF
TGCGCCAGCAGCCAAGAGCCCCCCCCTAGCGGGAGAACAGATACGCAGTATTTT
>many|11|TRBJ2-7|TRBV27|NA
CASRTLYEQYF
TGTGCCAGCAGGACCCTCTACGAGCAGTACTTC
>NA|13|TRBJ2-7|TRBV20-1|NA
CSASSGRSYEQYF
TGCAGTGCTAGTTCAGGGAGGTCCTACGAGCAGTACTTC
>few|13|TRBJ2-7|TRBV4-2|NA
CASSPFGQYEQYF
TGTGCCAGCAGTCCGTTCGGCCAGTACGAGCAGTACTTC
>few|15|TRBJ2-5|TRBV7-2|TRBD2
CASSLLAGDAETQYF
TGTGCCAGCAGCTTACTTGCGGGAGACGCAGAGACCCAGTACTTC
>many|15|TRBJ1-1|TRBV5-1|NA
CASSSQRRGHTEAFF
TGCGCCAGCAGCTCTCAACGCCGGGGCCACACTGAAGCTTTCTTT
>few|14|TRBJ1-2|TRBV3-1|NA
CASSQGQRASGYTF
TGTGCCAGCAGCCAAGGACAGAGAGCTAGCGGCTACACCTTC
>NA|14|TRBJ2-7|TRBV9|NA
CASSADSPPYEQYF
TGTGCCAGCAGCGCGGACTCACCCCCCTACGAGCAGTACTTC
>NA|16|TRBJ2-1|TRBV20-1|TRBD2
CSARSLAGFLGNEQFF
TGCAGTGCTAGGTCCCTAGCGGGTTTCCTTGGCAATGAGCAGTTCTTC
>many|14|TRBJ1-2|TRBV12-3/TRBV12-4|NA
CASSLKRLPARYTF
TGTGCCAGCAGTCTCAAAAGGTTGCCTGCGCGCTACACCTTC
>NA|16|TRBJ2-1|TRBV7-8|NA
CASSPPDGNPYNEQFF
TGTGCCAGCAGCCCTCCAGACGGGAACCCTTACAATGAGCAGTTCTTC
>NA|15|TRBJ1-3|TRBV6-1|TRBD1
CASSNRGYSGNTIYF
TGTGCCAGCAGCAACAGGGGATACTCTGGAAACACCATATATTTT
>NA|14|TRBJ2-1|TRBV5-1|NA
CASSLVDGNNEQFF
TGCGCCAGCAGCTTAGTAGACGGGAACAATGAGCAGTTCTTC
>many|13|TRBJ1-1|TRBV9|NA
CASSYSGRTEAFF
TGTGCCAGCAGCTACTCCGGGAGGACTGAAGCTTTCTTT
>many|16|TRBJ2-7|TRBV4-1|TRBD1
CASSQEGGTGIYEQYF
TGCGCCAGCAGCCAAGAAGGCGGGACAGGCATCTACGAGCAGTACTTC
>few|17|TRBJ2-3|TRBV7-6|TRBD1
CASSSTRQGLRTDTQYF
TGTGCCAGCAGCTCTACCCGACAGGGGTTGAGGACAGATACGCAGTATTTT
>NA|15|TRBJ2-1|TRBV12-3/TRBV12-4|TRBD2
CASTEGLATPNEQFF
TGTGCCAGCACCGAAGGACTAGCAACCCCCAATGAGCAGTTCTTC